The clone carrying this T cell receptor beta chain was recorded at least ten times. V was trimmed by 3 bases and J by 4 bases, leaving 3 bases between them. In germline, CDR1 is MNHNS, CDR2 SASEGT. The CDR3 has 11 amino acids. The data were obtained in a study of CD8 T cells in ankylosing spondylitis. Scientists made TCR beta libraries using quantitative 5'-RACE with molecular barcodes. Each CDR3 protein gets one entry after TCRdb re-called the 5' RACE reads with MiXCR. The sample lists 200,000 or so distinct CDR3 sequences, roughly 13% seen once, with approximately 9.9% in the top ten. J is TRBJ2-5 and V is TRBV6-1; D is uncertain. Sequencing input: blood, either unsorted or a sorted T cell fraction (not recorded which). The sequence came from a female donor with ankylosing spondylitis or in good health (not recorded which). The CDR3 nucleotides read TGTGCCAGCAGTGATTTAGAGACCCAGTACTTC. Translated: CASSDLETQYF.